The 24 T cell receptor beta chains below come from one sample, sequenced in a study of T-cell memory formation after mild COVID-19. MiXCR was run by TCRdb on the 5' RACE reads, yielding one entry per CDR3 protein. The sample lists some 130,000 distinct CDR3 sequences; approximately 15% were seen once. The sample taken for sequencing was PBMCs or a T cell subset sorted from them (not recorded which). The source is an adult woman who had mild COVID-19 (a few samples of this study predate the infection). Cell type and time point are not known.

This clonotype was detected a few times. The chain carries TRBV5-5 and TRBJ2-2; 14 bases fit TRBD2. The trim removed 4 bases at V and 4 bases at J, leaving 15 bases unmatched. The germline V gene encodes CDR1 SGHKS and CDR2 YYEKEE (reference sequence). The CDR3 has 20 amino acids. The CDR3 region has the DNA TGTGCCAGCAGCCCGAAATCCGGGACTAGCGGGAGTAGTGTCACCGGGGAGCTGTTTTTT. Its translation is CASSPKSGTSGSSVTGELFF.

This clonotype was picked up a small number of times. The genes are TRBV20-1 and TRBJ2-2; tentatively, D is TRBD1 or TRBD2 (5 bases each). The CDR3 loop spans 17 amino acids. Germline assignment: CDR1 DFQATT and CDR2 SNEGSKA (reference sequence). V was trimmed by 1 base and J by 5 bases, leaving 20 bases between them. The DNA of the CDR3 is TGCAGTGCTAGAGCCCGGGGACGGGGTCTACTGACCGGGGAGCTGTTTTTT. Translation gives CSARARGRGLLTGELFF.

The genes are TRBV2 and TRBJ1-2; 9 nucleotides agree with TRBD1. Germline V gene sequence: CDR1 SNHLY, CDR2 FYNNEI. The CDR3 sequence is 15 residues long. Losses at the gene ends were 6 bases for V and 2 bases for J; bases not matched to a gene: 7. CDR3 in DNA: TGTGCCAGCAGCAGGGGACAGGGAGGGAACTATGGCTACACCTTC. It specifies CASSRGQGGNYGYTF.

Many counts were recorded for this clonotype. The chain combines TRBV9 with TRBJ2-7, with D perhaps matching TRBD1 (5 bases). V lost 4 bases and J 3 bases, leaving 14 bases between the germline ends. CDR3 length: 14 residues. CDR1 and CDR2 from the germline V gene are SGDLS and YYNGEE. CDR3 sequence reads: CASSPDSLNYEQYF. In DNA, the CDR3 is TGTGCCAGCAGCCCCGACAGTCTAAACTACGAGCAGTACTTC. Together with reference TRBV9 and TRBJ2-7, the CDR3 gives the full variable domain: DSGVTQTPKHLITATGQRVTLRCSPRSGDLSVYWYQQSLDQGLQFLIQYYNGEERAKGNILERFSAQQFPDLHSELNLSSLELGDSALYFCASSPDSLNYEQYFGPGTRLTVT.

The CDR3 protein is CASSLEFRNTEAFF. For the CDR3, the DNA is TGCGCCAGCAGCTTAGAATTCCGGAACACTGAAGCTTTCTTT. This rearrangement joins TRBV5-1 to TRBJ1-1, with no clear D. V was clipped by 2 bases and J by 1 base, with 9 bases between them. Germline V gene data show CDR1 as SGHRS and CDR2 as YFSETQ. The CDR3 runs to 14 residues.

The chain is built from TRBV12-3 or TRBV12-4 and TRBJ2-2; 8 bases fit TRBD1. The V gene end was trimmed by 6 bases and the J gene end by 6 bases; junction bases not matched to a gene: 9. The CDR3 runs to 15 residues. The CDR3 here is CASRGRGRAAGELFF. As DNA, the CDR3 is TGTGCCAGCAGGGGCAGGGGGCGAGCGGCCGGGGAGCTGTTTTTT.

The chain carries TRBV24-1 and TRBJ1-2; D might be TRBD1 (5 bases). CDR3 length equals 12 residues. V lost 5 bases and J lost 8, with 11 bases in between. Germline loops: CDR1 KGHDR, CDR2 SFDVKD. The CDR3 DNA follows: TGTGCCACCAGTGGAGGGGAATACGGCTACACCTTC. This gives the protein CATSGGEYGYTF.

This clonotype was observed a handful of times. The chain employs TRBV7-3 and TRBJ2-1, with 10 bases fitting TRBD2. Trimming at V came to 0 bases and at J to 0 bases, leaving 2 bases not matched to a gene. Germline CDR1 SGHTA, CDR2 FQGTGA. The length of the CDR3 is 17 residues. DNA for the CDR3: TGTGCCAGCAGCTTAACTAGCGGGAGGTCCTCCTACAATGAGCAGTTCTTC. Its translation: CASSLTSGRSSYNEQFF.

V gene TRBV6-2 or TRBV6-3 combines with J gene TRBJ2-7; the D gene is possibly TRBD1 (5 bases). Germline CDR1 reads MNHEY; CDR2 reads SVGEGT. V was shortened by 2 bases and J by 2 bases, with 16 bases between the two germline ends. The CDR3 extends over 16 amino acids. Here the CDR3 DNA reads TGTGCCAGCAGTTACCCCTCCGCAGGACATACCTACGAGCAGTACTTC. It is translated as CASSYPSAGHTYEQYF.

The CDR3 here is CASSLASSAFF. CDR3 DNA: TGTGCCAGCAGTTTGGCGAGCTCAGCTTTCTTT. The chain couples TRBV25-1 to TRBJ1-1; D is unclear. The length of the CDR3 is 11 residues. Per the germline V gene, CDR1 is MGHDK and CDR2 is SYGVNS. V was cut by 5 bases and J by 10 bases, with 11 bases left in between.

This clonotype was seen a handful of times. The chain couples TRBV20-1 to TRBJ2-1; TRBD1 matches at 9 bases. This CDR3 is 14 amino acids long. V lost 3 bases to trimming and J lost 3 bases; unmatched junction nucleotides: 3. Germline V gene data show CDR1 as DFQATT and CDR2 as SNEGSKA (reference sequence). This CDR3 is CSARGTGFYNEQFF. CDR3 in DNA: TGCAGTGCTAGGGGGACAGGGTTCTACAATGAGCAGTTCTTC.

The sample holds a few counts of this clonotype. The DNA for the CDR3 is TGTGCCAGCAGCGTGGGACAGGGGCCCGGTTGGAACATTCAGTACTTC. It yields the protein CASSVGQGPGWNIQYF. The chain joins TRBV11-2 to TRBJ2-4, with 10 bases aligning to TRBD1. This CDR3 contains 16 residues. The V gene's germline CDR1 is SGHAT and CDR2 FQNNGV. Trimming cost V 5 bases and J 7 bases; bases outside gene matches: 11.

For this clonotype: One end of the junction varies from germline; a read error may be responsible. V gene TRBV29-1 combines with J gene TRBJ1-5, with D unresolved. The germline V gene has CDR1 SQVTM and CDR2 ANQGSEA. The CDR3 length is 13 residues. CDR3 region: CSVAASSNQPKHF. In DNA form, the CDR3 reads TGCAGCGTTGCGGCATCTAGCAATCAGCCCAAGCATTTT.

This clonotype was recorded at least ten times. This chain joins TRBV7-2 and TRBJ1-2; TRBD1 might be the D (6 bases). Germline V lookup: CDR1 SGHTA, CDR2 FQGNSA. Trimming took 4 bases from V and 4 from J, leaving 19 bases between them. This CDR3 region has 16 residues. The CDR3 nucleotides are TGTGCCAGCAGCTCATATCTGGCAGGGGAGGTCTATGGCTACACCTTC. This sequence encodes CASSSYLAGEVYGYTF.

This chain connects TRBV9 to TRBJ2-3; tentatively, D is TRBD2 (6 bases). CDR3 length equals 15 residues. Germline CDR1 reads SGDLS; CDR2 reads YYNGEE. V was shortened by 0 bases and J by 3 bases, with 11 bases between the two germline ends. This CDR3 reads CASSVDEGRTDTQYF. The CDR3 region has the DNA TGTGCCAGCAGCGTAGATGAGGGGAGGACAGATACGCAGTATTTT.

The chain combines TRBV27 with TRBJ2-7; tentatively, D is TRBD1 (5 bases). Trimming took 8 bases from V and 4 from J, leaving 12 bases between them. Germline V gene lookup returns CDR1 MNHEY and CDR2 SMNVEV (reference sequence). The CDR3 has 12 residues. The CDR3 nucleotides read TGTGCCAGCGGTTGGACACCGTACGAGCAGTACTTC. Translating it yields CASGWTPYEQYF.

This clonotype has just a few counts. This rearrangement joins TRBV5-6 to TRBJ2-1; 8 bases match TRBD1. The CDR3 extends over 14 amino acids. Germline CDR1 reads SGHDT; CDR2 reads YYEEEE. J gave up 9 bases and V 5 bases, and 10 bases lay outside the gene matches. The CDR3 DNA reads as TGTGCCAGCAGTTTGTGGCAGGGGGCCAGTGAGCAGTTCTTC. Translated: CASSLWQGASEQFF.

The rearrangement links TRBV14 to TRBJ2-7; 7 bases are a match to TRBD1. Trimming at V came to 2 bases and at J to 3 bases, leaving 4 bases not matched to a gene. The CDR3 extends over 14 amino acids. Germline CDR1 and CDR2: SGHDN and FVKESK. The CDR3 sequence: CASSQWGQIYEQYF. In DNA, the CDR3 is TGTGCCAGCAGCCAATGGGGACAGATCTACGAGCAGTACTTC. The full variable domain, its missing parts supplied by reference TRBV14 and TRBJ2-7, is EAGVTQFPSHSVIEKGQTVTLRCDPISGHDNLYWYRRVMGKEIKFLLHFVKESKQDESGMPNNRFLAERTGGTYSTLKVQPAELEDSGVYFCASSQWGQIYEQYFGPGTRLTVT.

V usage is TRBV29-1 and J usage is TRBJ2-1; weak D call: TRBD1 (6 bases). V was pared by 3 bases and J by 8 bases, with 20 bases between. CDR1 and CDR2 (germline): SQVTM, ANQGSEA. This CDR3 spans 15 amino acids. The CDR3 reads CSVERWARGTDEQFF. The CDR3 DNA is TGCAGCGTTGAGCGATGGGCCAGGGGTACGGATGAGCAGTTCTTC.

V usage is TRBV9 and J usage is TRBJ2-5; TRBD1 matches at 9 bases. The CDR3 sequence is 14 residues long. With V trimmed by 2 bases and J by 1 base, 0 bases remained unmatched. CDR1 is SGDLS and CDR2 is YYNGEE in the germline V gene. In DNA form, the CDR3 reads TGTGCCAGCAGCGTGACAGGGGGCCAAGAGACCCAGTACTTC. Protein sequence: CASSVTGGQETQYF.

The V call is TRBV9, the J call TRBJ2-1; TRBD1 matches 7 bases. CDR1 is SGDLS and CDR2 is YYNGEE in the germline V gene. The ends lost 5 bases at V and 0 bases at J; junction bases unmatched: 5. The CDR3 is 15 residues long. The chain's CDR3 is CASRKGASSYNEQFF. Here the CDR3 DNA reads TGTGCCAGCAGGAAGGGGGCGAGCTCCTACAATGAGCAGTTCTTC.

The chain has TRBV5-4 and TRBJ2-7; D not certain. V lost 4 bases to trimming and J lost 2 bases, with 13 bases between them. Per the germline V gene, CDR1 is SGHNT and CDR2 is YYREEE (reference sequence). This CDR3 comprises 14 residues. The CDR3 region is CASSPRDRTYEQYF. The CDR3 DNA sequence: TGTGCCAGCAGCCCACGCGACCGTACCTACGAGCAGTACTTC.

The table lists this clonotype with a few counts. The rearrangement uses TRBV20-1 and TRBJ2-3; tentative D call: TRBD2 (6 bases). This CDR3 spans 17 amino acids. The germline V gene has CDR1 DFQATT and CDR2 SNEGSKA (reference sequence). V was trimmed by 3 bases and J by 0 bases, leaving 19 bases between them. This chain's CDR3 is CSARLLDYRLSTDTQYF. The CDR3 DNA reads TGCAGTGCTAGGTTGTTGGACTACCGGTTGAGCACAGATACGCAGTATTTT.

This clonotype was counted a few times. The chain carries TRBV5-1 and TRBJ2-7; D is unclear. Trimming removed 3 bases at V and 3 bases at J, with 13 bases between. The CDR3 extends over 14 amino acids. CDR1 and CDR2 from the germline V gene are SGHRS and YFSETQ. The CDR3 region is CASSSTPANYEQYF. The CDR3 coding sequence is TGCGCCAGCAGCTCGACCCCCGCTAACTACGAGCAGTACTTC. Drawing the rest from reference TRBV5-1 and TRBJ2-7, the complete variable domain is KAGVTQTPRYLIKTRGQQVTLSCSPISGHRSVSWYQQTPGQGLQFLFEYFSETQRNKGNFPGRFSGRQFSNSRSEMNVSTLELGDSALYLCASSSTPANYEQYFGPGTRLTVT.